The 31 T cell receptor beta chains presented below share a single source sample, sequenced in a study of graft-versus-host responses after intestinal transplantation. Only in-frame clones appear in the TCRdb table, and some are missing; sequencing was by immunoSEQ multiplex PCR. The sample records tens of thousands of clones, around nine tenths being singletons. These receptors' antigens are unknown. The specimen comprised unstimulated CD4+ T cells sorted from spleen or lymph node cells, sampled before intestinal transplant. Source of these receptors: a human donor who received an intestinal transplant.

The chain employs TRBV29-1 and TRBJ1-1; 7 positions match TRBD1. This CDR3 spans 14 amino acids. After removal of 6 bases from V and 1 base from J, the junction contained 8 bases not matched to a gene. Looked up from germline, CDR1 is SQVTM and CDR2 is ANQGSEA. CDR3 in DNA: TGCAGCGTCAAGGAGGGACAGAGGAACACTGAAGCTTTCTTT. Translation: CSVKEGQRNTEAFF.

This rearrangement joins TRBV4-2 to TRBJ2-5, with D tentatively TRBD2 (6 bases). Germline CDR1 and CDR2: LGHNA and YNFKEQ. The V end lost 4 bases, the J end lost 4 bases, and 13 bases lay between the germline ends. This CDR3 is built from 14 residues. As DNA, the CDR3 is TGTGCCAGCAGCCGATCGACTAGAACAGAGACCCAGTACTTC. It yields the protein CASSRSTRTETQYF.

The chain uses TRBV30 and TRBJ2-1; D is possibly TRBD1 (6 bases). Germline V gene sequence: CDR1 GTSNPN, CDR2 SVGIG (reference sequence). CDR3 size: 13 residues. The V gene lost 0 bases and the J gene lost 5 bases, with 8 bases spanning the gap. The CDR3: CAWSVRTDNEQFF. Written as DNA, the CDR3 is TGTGCCTGGAGTGTACGGACAGACAATGAGCAGTTCTTC.

The chain links TRBV6-6 to TRBJ2-5, with 16 bases fitting TRBD2. V was pared by 4 bases and J by 4 bases, with 3 bases of the junction left unmatched. The germline V gene has CDR1 MNHNY and CDR2 SVGAGI (reference sequence). The CDR3 is 16 residues long. CDR3 DNA sequence: TGTGCCAGCAGTTCGGGACTAGCGGGAGGGAGAGAGACCCAGTACTTC. Protein: CASSSGLAGGRETQYF.

The chain is built from TRBV19 and TRBJ2-3, with TRBD1 matching 10 bases. The CDR3 has 16 residues. CDR1 is LNHDA, CDR2 SQIVND, per germline (reference sequence). The ends lost 6 bases at V and 1 base at J; junction bases unmatched: 7. This chain's CDR3 is CASSLTGTGGTDTQYF. As DNA, the CDR3 is TGTGCCAGTAGCCTAACCGGGACAGGGGGCACAGATACGCAGTATTTT.

CDR3 DNA: TGTGCCAGTAGTATAGGGGATCAGCAGCAGTATTTT. This gives the protein CASSIGDQQQYF. This chain joins TRBV19 and TRBJ2-3, with D unclear. The CDR3 runs 12 residues. Germline CDR1 reads LNHDA; CDR2 reads SQIVND (reference sequence). The ends were cut back, 1 base at V and 11 bases at J, with 10 bases in the middle. The whole variable domain, filled in from reference TRBV19 and TRBJ2-3, reads DGGITQSPKYLFRKEGQNVTLSCEQNLNHDAMYWYRQDPGQGLRLIYYSQIVNDFQKGDIAEGYSVSREKKESFPLTVTSAQKNPTAFYLCASSIGDQQQYFGPGTRLTVL.

The genes are TRBV2 and TRBJ2-6; 8 positions match TRBD1. V gave up 7 bases and J gave up 0 bases; unmatched junction bases: 8. Looked up from germline, CDR1 is SNHLY and CDR2 is FYNNEI. The CDR3 sequence is 17 residues long. The CDR3 DNA follows: TGTGCCAGCAATAGACAGGGGAAGGACTCTGGGGCCAACGTCCTGACTTTC. Translation gives CASNRQGKDSGANVLTF.

The chain has TRBV6-4 and TRBJ2-2; D unresolved. Germline loops: CDR1 MRHNA, CDR2 SNTAGT. The CDR3 spans 16 residues. Deletions cut 2 bases from V and 1 base from J, with 11 bases between. CDR3 DNA: TGTGCCAGCAGTGACGTGCCTACTCGGAACACCGGGGAGCTGTTTTTT. This sequence encodes CASSDVPTRNTGELFF.

The genes are TRBV29-1 and TRBJ1-4; a possible D gene is TRBD1 (6 bases). Trimming pared 4 bases from V and 11 bases from J, leaving 14 bases between. The CDR3 contains 12 residues. Germline V gene lookup returns CDR1 SQVTM and CDR2 ANQGSEA. The CDR3, as DNA: TGCAGCGTTGCCCACCAGGGGAGGAAACTGTTTTTT. It specifies CSVAHQGRKLFF.

As DNA, the CDR3 is TGTGCCAGTAGTATCGCAGGGGGCTATTTGCACGAGCAGTACTTC. This sequence encodes CASSIAGGYLHEQYF. J is TRBJ2-7 and V is TRBV19, with TRBD1 matching over 8 bases. The CDR3 consists of 15 residues. Looked up from germline, CDR1 is LNHDA and CDR2 is SQIVND (reference sequence). Trimming cost V 3 bases and J 5 bases; bases outside gene matches: 9.

The rearrangement joins TRBV10-3 to TRBJ1-1; D is perhaps TRBD1 (6 bases). This CDR3 has 14 residues. Germline V gene sequence: CDR1 ENHRY, CDR2 SYGVKD. Trimming shortened V by 10 bases and J by 1 base, and 16 bases separated the two germline ends. The CDR3 region is CATKTQGSNTEAFF. For the CDR3, the DNA is TGTGCCACTAAAACACAGGGATCGAACACTGAAGCTTTCTTT.

This chain uses TRBV7-9 with TRBJ2-5; 8 positions match TRBD1. Germline V gene sequence: CDR1 SEHNR, CDR2 FQNEAQ (reference sequence). With V trimmed by 5 bases and J by 7 bases, 12 bases remained unmatched. This CDR3 is 15 amino acids long. The CDR3, as DNA: TGTGCCAGCAGCCGGCTGACAGGGGCGAGGGGGACCCAGTACTTC. It codes for CASSRLTGARGTQYF.

V usage is TRBV14 and J usage is TRBJ2-1, with D perhaps TRBD1 (5 bases). Deletions cut 4 bases from V and 0 bases from J, with 13 bases between. Germline CDR1 SGHDN, CDR2 FVKESK. The CDR3 has 16 residues. This chain's CDR3 is CASSPPDKSSYNEQFF. DNA for the CDR3: TGTGCCAGCAGCCCTCCGGACAAGAGCTCCTACAATGAGCAGTTCTTC.

This clone was detected only a few times. The chain has TRBV28 and TRBJ2-2, with 15 bases matching TRBD2. Losses at the gene ends were 0 bases for V and 4 bases for J; bases not matched to a gene: 0. This CDR3 region has 17 residues. Germline values: CDR1 MDHEN, CDR2 SYDVKM. This CDR3 reads CASSLWGLAGGTGELFF. Here the CDR3 DNA reads TGTGCCAGCAGTTTATGGGGACTAGCGGGAGGCACCGGGGAGCTGTTTTTT.

V gene TRBV5-1 combines with J gene TRBJ1-2; D gene uncertain. Trimming removed 7 bases from V and 0 bases from J, with 10 bases in between. Germline lookup yields CDR1 SGHRS and CDR2 YFSETQ. The CDR3 has 13 amino acids. The CDR3 spells CASGSFTNYGYTF. CDR3 coding DNA: TGCGCCAGCGGAAGTTTTACTAACTATGGCTACACCTTC. Full variable domain (remainder filled in from reference TRBV5-1 and TRBJ1-2): KAGVTQTPRYLIKTRGQQVTLSCSPISGHRSVSWYQQTPGQGLQFLFEYFSETQRNKGNFPGRFSGRQFSNSRSEMNVSTLELGDSALYLCASGSFTNYGYTFGSGTRLTVV.

The chain combines TRBV10-3 with TRBJ2-1; the match to TRBD1 covers 10 bases. Germline lookup yields CDR1 ENHRY and CDR2 SYGVKD. The CDR3 contains 16 residues. Trimming at V came to 5 bases and at J to 6 bases, leaving 10 bases not matched to a gene. The CDR3 region is CAISSSGTGATNEQFF. CDR3 nucleotides: TGTGCCATCAGTTCCTCCGGGACAGGGGCAACCAATGAGCAGTTCTTC.

V gene TRBV5-1 combines with J gene TRBJ2-7; 8 bases match TRBD2. V lost 2 bases and J lost 4; bases outside the gene matches: 14. The germline gives CDR1 SGHRS, CDR2 YFSETQ. The CDR3 has 17 amino acids. The CDR3 protein is CASSFWGTGTRDYEQYF. Written as DNA, the CDR3 is TGCGCCAGCAGCTTCTGGGGGACCGGGACTAGGGATTACGAGCAGTACTTC.

The chain has TRBV11-2 and TRBJ2-5; 7 bases agree with TRBD1. The J segment lost 1 base and the V segment lost 4 bases, leaving 6 bases of the junction unmatched. Germline V lookup: CDR1 SGHAT, CDR2 FQNNGV. The CDR3 consists of 15 residues. The CDR3 sequence is CASSSYRGFQETQYF. Written as DNA, the CDR3 is TGTGCCAGCAGCTCATACAGGGGTTTCCAAGAGACCCAGTACTTC.

The rearrangement joins TRBV19 to TRBJ2-2; perhaps TRBD1 as D (6 bases). This CDR3 has 15 amino acids. The germline V and J ends were trimmed by 6 bases and 6 bases, with 17 bases remaining between them. From germline, CDR1 is LNHDA and CDR2 SQIVND (reference sequence). In DNA, the CDR3 is TGTGCCAGTAGCCTCACAGGGTTTAACGCCGGGGAGCTGTTTTTT. Residues: CASSLTGFNAGELFF.

This rearrangement joins TRBV7-3 to TRBJ2-1, with TRBD2 matching over 10 bases. With 5 bases clipped from V and 0 bases from J, the junction kept 4 bases outside the gene matches. Germline loops: CDR1 SGHTA, CDR2 FQGTGA. The CDR3 consists of 16 residues. The CDR3 nucleotides are TGTGCCAGCAGCCCTGGGACTAGCGCCTCCTACAATGAGCAGTTCTTC. Its translation is CASSPGTSASYNEQFF. Supplemented by reference TRBV7-3 and TRBJ2-1, the full variable domain reads GAGVSQTPSNKVTEKGKYVELRCDPISGHTALYWYRQSLGQGPEFLIYFQGTGAADDSGLPNDRFFAVRPEGSVSTLKIQRTERGDSAVYLCASSPGTSASYNEQFFGPGTRLTVL.

The chain uses TRBV5-1 and TRBJ2-7; tentative D call: TRBD1 (5 bases). The germline gives CDR1 SGHRS, CDR2 YFSETQ. V was shortened by 0 bases and J by 3 bases, with 13 bases between the two germline ends. This CDR3 is 15 amino acids long. The CDR3 here is CASSLDGRDSYEQYF. Written as DNA, the CDR3 is TGCGCCAGCAGCTTGGACGGCAGGGATAGCTACGAGCAGTACTTC.

This chain links TRBV11-2 with TRBJ1-1; TRBD1 might be the D (5 bases). Germline values: CDR1 SGHAT, CDR2 FQNNGV. V lost 5 bases to trimming and J lost 0 bases, with 10 bases between them. The CDR3 is made up of 14 amino acids. The CDR3 sequence: CASSGGRMNTEAFF. The CDR3 region has the DNA TGTGCCAGCAGCGGGGGACGGATGAACACTGAAGCTTTCTTT.

J is TRBJ2-1 and V is TRBV4-1, with no clear D. Trimming removed 1 base at V and 3 bases at J, with 4 bases between. The CDR3 runs to 13 residues. Germline CDR1 reads MGHRA; CDR2 reads YSYEKL. The CDR3 is CASSQVGYNEQFF. CDR3 nucleotide sequence: TGCGCCAGCAGCCAAGTGGGCTACAATGAGCAGTTCTTC.

J is TRBJ2-1 and V is TRBV30, with D unclear. The CDR3 loop spans 13 amino acids. The V and J ends lost 2 bases and 3 bases respectively, with 8 bases between them. Germline CDR1 is GTSNPN and CDR2 is SVGIG (reference sequence). CDR3 in DNA: TGTGCCTGGAGTAATGAGGTCTACAATGAGCAGTTCTTC. Translation: CAWSNEVYNEQFF.

The chain employs TRBV7-9 and TRBJ2-7; D unclear. Trimming removed 6 bases at V and 7 bases at J, with 10 bases between. The germline V gene encodes CDR1 SEHNR and CDR2 FQNEAQ (reference sequence). This CDR3 has 11 amino acids. Written as DNA, the CDR3 is TGTGCCAGCAGTGGCCCTGGGGAGCAGTACTTC. Translating gives CASSGPGEQYF.

This chain connects TRBV19 to TRBJ2-1; D gene ambiguous. The CDR3 totals 13 residues. Trimming left V 2 bases short and J 5 bases short, with 7 bases between. Germline values: CDR1 LNHDA, CDR2 SQIVND (reference sequence). The CDR3 is CASSISADNEQFF. CDR3 nucleotides: TGTGCCAGTAGTATATCGGCCGACAATGAGCAGTTCTTC. Variable domain in full (rest from reference TRBV19 and TRBJ2-1): DGGITQSPKYLFRKEGQNVTLSCEQNLNHDAMYWYRQDPGQGLRLIYYSQIVNDFQKGDIAEGYSVSREKKESFPLTVTSAQKNPTAFYLCASSISADNEQFFGPGTRLTVL.

The V call is TRBV27, the J call TRBJ2-3; 14 positions agree with TRBD2. Germline V CDR1 and CDR2: MNHEY, SMNVEV (reference sequence). The CDR3 runs 19 residues. Trimming removed 3 bases from V and 2 bases from J; junction bases left unmatched: 10. The CDR3 nucleotides are TGTGCCAGCAGTTTCTCCCCCCGACTAGCGGGAGGGCTCACAGATACGCAGTATTTT. Amino acid sequence: CASSFSPRLAGGLTDTQYF.

V is TRBV9 and J is TRBJ2-7, with TRBD1 identical over 9 bases. Germline assignment: CDR1 SGDLS and CDR2 YYNGEE. This CDR3 is 16 amino acids long. The J segment lost 2 bases and the V segment lost 3 bases, leaving 9 bases of the junction unmatched. CDR3 bases: TGTGCCAGCAGCGCCGGGACCGGGACAGGGACCTACGAGCAGTACTTC. The encoded protein is CASSAGTGTGTYEQYF.

The chain is built from TRBV15 and TRBJ2-7; D is unresolved. This CDR3 region has 16 residues. Per germline, CDR1 LNHNV and CDR2 YYDKDF (reference sequence). Deletions cut 0 bases from V and 2 bases from J, with 14 bases between. The CDR3 is CATSRDLWGRPYEQYF. The CDR3 bases are TGTGCCACCAGCAGAGATCTCTGGGGAAGGCCCTACGAGCAGTACTTC.

The count of this clone is one. The J gene is TRBJ2-1, the V gene TRBV7-6; 13 bases fit TRBD2. The CDR3 contains 15 residues. Germline CDR1 SGHVS, CDR2 FNYEAQ. Trimming at V came to 5 bases and at J to 8 bases, leaving 6 bases not matched to a gene. The CDR3 protein is CASSLGTSGNDEQFF. In DNA, the CDR3 is TGTGCCAGCAGCCTGGGGACTAGCGGGAATGATGAGCAGTTCTTC.

The V gene is TRBV2, the J gene TRBJ1-3, with TRBD1 matching over 10 bases. CDR3 length: 16 amino acids. V dropped 2 bases and J dropped 2; count of bases not matched to a gene: 3. Germline values: CDR1 SNHLY, CDR2 FYNNEI. Here the CDR3 DNA reads TGTGCCAGCAGTGAACGACAGGGGGCTACTGGAAACACCATATATTTT. Its translation is CASSERQGATGNTIYF.